The next 5 T cell receptor beta chains were all read from a single sample in a study of blood T cell repertoires in COVID-19. The table came from immunoSEQ multiplex PCR; TCRdb's copy has only in-frame clones and leaves some out. Of hundreds of thousands of clones in the sample, over 85% were seen once. The material sequenced was peripheral blood. Every receptor here comes from a woman aged 25 to 39 with COVID-19, enrolled during active disease.

The genes are TRBV11-3 and TRBJ1-2; D is undetermined. Trimming removed 4 bases from V and 4 bases from J, with 10 bases in between. This CDR3 comprises 13 residues. Germline CDR1 SGHNT, CDR2 YENEEA. CDR3 region: CASSSGSSYGYTF. DNA for the CDR3: TGTGCCAGCAGCTCCGGGTCCTCCTATGGCTACACCTTC.

The V and J genes are TRBV11-2 and TRBJ2-3; 8 bases agree with TRBD2. Germline-derived CDR1 and CDR2 are SGHAT and FQNNGV. The CDR3 totals 16 residues. Losses at the gene ends were 4 bases for V and 4 bases for J; bases not matched to a gene: 10. The CDR3 sequence: CASSYPPKAGADTQYF. The CDR3 DNA sequence: TGTGCCAGCAGCTACCCCCCCAAAGCGGGGGCAGATACGCAGTATTTT.

J is TRBJ1-4 and V is TRBV15; tentative D call: TRBD1 (5 bases). The CDR3 sequence is 14 residues long. V dropped 3 bases and J dropped 4 bases, with 9 bases sitting between them. Germline CDR1 and CDR2: LNHNV and YYDKDF (reference sequence). The CDR3 spells CATSREGDNEKLFF. CDR3 bases: TGTGCCACCAGCAGGGAAGGGGATAATGAAAAACTGTTTTTT. Using reference TRBV15 and TRBJ1-4 for the parts outside the CDR3, the full variable domain is DAMVIQNPRYQVTQFGKPVTLSCSQTLNHNVMYWYQQKSSQAPKLLFHYYDKDFNNEADTPDNFQSRRPNTSFCFLDIRSPGLGDTAMYLCATSREGDNEKLFFGSGTQLSVL.

The V and J genes are TRBV19 and TRBJ2-1, with D possibly being TRBD1 (6 bases). There are 14 residues in the CDR3. Between the trimmed V and J ends, which lost 2 bases and 7 bases, there was a span of 12 bases. Germline values: CDR1 LNHDA, CDR2 SQIVND (reference sequence). The DNA for the CDR3 is TGTGCCAGTAGTATAAACAGGGCTACGAATGAGCAGTTCTTC. It encodes CASSINRATNEQFF.

This chain links TRBV4-1 with TRBJ2-5, with D possibly matching TRBD1 (6 bases). The germline CDR1 and CDR2 sequences are MGHRA and YSYEKL. Trimming cost V 0 bases and J 5 bases, with 22 bases left between them. The CDR3 totals 18 residues. The CDR3 DNA follows: TGCGCCAGCAGCCAAGAAAGTCCGGGCAGGGGTTTAGTGGAGACCCAGTACTTC. This codes for CASSQESPGRGLVETQYF.